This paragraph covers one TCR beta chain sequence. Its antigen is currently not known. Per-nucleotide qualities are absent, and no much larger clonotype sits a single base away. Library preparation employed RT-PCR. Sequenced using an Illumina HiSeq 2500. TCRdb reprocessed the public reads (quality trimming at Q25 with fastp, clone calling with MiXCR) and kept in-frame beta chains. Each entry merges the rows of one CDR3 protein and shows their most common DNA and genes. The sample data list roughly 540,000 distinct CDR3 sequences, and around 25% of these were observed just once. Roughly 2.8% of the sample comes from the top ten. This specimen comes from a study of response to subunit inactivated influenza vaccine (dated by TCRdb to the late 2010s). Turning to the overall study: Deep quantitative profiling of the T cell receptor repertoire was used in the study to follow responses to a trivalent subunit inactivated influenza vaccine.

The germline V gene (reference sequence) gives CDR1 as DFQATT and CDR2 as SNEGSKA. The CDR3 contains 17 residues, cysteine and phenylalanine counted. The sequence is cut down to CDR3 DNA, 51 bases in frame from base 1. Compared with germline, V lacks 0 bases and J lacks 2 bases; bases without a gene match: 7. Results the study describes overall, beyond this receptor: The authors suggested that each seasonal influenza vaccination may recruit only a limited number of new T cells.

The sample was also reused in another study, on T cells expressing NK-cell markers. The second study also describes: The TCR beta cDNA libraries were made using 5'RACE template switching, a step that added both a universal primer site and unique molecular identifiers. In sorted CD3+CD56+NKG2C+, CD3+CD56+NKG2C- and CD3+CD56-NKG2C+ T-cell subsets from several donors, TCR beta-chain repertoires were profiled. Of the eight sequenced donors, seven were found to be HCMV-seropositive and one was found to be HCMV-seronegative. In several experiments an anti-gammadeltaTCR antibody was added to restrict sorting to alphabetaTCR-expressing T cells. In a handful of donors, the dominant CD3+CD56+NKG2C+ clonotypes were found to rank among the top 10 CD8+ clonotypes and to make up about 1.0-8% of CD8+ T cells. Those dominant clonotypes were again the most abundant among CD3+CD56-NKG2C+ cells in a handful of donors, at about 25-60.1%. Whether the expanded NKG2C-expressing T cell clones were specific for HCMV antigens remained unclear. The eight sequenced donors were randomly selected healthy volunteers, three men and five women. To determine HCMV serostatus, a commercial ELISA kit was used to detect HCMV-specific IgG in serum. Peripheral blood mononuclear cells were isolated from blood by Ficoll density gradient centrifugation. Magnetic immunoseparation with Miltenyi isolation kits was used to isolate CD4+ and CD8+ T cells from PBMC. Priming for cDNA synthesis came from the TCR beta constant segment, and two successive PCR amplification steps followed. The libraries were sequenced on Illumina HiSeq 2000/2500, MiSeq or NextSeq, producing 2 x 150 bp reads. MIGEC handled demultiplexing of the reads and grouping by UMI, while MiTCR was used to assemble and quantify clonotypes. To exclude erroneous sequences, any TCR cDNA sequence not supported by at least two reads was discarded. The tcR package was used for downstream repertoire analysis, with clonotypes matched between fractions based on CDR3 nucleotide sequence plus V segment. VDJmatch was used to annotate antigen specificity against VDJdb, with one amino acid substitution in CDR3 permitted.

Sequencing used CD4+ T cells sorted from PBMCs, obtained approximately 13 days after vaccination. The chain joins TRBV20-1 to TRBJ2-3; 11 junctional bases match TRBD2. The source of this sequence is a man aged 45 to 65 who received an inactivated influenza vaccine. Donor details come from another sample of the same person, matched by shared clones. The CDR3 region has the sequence CSARDRGTSGSTDTQYF. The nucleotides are TGCAGTGCTAGAGATAGGGGGACTAGCGGATCCACAGATACGCAGTATTTT.